This T cell receptor (beta chain) was identified during a study of T cell responses to AZD1222 COVID-19 vaccine (dated by TCRdb to the early 2020s). Context from the whole study: AZD1222 recipients given second doses at about 4 weeks or at about 12 weeks were pooled, since spike-specific TCR depth and breadth were not found to differ between the two schedules. Trial participants were enrolled by age into subgroups of 18-55, 56-69 and 70-plus years, and around 150, 29 and 61 TCR-sequenced participants, respectively, were included in these subgroups. TCR sequencing was performed for about 240 trial participants, of whom around 210 were given two doses of AZD1222 and around 25 were given two doses of MenACWY control vaccine. Overall study results and their limits: Conclusions about previously exposed vaccinees are limited because only a handful of AZD1222 recipients were SARS-CoV-2 seropositive at baseline. The 56-69-year group was small, and its depth increase did not reach significance, likely because of low power. Participants were mostly white British, with more females than males. The authors suggested clonal diversity may have been underestimated. Nearly half of unique spike-specific TCRs reportedly recognized epitopes outside regions mutated in the B.1.351 and B.1.1.7 variants. Because no day 14 peak-response samples were available, repertoires were characterized only after the peak T cell response. After two AZD1222 doses, spike-specific TCR breadth and depth were significantly higher than at day 0 and than in MenACWY recipients. The vaccine-associated CD4 TCRs covered the entire spike protein, and the dominant responses fell in regions 160-218 and 743-854.

In the case of this clone: It lacks a known antigen. Base qualities are missing; no much larger clone stands one base away.

The CDR3 regions of human TCRbeta chains were analyzed by immunosequencing. In the paper's pipeline: Repertoire TCRs were checked for matches against a reference library of SARS-CoV-2-specific TCRs that had been generated using the MIRA antigen-specificity platform. Breadth was defined as the fraction of unique TCRs that were SARS-CoV-2-associated. Depth was defined as the fraction of total T cells that were SARS-CoV-2-associated. Using the MIRA data, each spike-specific TCR was assigned both to the spike region to which the TCR was reactive and to a CD4 or CD8 class. Log10-transformed breadth and depth values were compared by one-way ANOVA with Sidak's multiple comparisons tests. TCRdb took over this immuneACCESS table, retaining in-frame rearrangements with V and J assigned. Such tables are incomplete; in checked studies, under half of the missing clones stem from an unresolved V gene, and the remainder is unexplained. That table is the source of V, J and clone size, and D and trimming were worked out from the DNA. The sample table lists 90,000 to 150,000 clones, 80% to 90% of them with a count of one. The ten largest clonotypes hold 7.5% to 9.5% of the sample.

CDR1 and CDR2 are drawn from the germline V gene: LGHNT, FRNRAP. V is cut back by 5 bases and J by 3 bases, with 7 bases in the junction unmatched. The cysteine opens and the phenylalanine closes a CDR3 of 14 amino acids. Only the CDR3 region is kept as DNA, spanning 42 bases read in frame from base 1. Reading the label with the study, this specimen's time point is: baseline before first vaccination. The vaccinee samples were drawn from two UK trials, COV001 and COV002, one of which was a single-blind randomized controlled phase 2/3 trial testing AZD1222 (ChAdOx1 nCoV-19) in healthy adults. For TCRbeta chain sequencing, PBMC samples from trial participants were taken at day 0 and at day 28 after the second dose.

The sample here was peripheral blood, taken on day 0 of AZD1222 vaccination. The TCR originated in an adult in good health. The sequence links TRBV12-5 to TRBJ2-7, with TRBD1 matching 7 junction bases. CDR3 loop: CASGPGTDHYEQYF. The nucleotide sequence is TGTGCTAGTGGTCCGGGGACAGACCACTACGAGCAGTACTTC.